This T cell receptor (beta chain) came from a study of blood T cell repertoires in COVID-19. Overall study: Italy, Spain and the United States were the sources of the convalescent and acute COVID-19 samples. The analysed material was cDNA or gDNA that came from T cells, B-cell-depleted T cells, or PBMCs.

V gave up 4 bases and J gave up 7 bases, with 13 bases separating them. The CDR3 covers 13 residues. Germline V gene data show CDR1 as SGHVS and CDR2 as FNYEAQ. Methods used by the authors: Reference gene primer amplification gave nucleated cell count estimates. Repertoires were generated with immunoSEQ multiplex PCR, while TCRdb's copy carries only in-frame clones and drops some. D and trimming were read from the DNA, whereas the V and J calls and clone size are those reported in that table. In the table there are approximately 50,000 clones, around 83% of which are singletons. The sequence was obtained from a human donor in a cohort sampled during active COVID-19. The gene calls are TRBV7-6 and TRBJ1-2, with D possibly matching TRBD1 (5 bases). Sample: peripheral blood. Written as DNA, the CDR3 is TGTGCCAGCAGCTCTCAAACAGGAGCTGGCTACACCTTC. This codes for CASSSQTGAGYTF.